Given below is one T cell receptor (beta chain) in context. What it binds is unknown. This specimen comes from a study of cytomegalovirus exposure and HLA in healthy donors. Study-level findings and limits: It was reported that the classifier diagnosed cytomegalovirus status with high specificity and sensitivity in both the original and validation cohorts.

When sampled, the donors appeared nominally healthy, though they likely had unrecorded immune exposures. Vbeta (60) and Jbeta (13) primers were used in the PCR. Generated by immunoSEQ multiplex PCR, the TCRdb table keeps only in-frame clones and is missing some. The sample includes 150,000 to 200,000 clones, about 88% of them seen just once. The CDR3 spans 17 residues. Germline-derived CDR1 and CDR2 are MGHRA and YSYEKL. J gave up 1 base and V 1 base, and 8 bases lay outside the gene matches. Input material: PBMCs. The clonotype originates from a man aged 25-40 years in good health and CMV-seropositive. The V gene is TRBV4-1, the J gene TRBJ2-7, with TRBD2 matching over 9 bases. The CDR3 bases are TGCGCCAGCAGCCAAGTACCGACTAGCGGCATATCCTACGAGCAGTACTTC. Protein sequence: CASSQVPTSGISYEQYF.